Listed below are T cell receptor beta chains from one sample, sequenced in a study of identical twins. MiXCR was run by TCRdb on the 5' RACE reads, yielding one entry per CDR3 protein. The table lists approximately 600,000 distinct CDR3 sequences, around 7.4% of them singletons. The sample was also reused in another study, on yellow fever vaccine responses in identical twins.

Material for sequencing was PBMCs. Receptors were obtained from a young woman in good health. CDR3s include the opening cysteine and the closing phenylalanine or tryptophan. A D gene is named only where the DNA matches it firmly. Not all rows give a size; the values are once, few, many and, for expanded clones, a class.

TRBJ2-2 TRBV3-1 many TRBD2 CASSQDSRLAGNTGELFF TGTGCCAGCAGCCAAGATTCAAGACTAGCGGGTAACACCGGGGAGCTGTTTTTT
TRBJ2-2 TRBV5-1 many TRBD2 CASSARVAGDTGELFF TGCGCCAGCAGCGCCAGGGTAGCGGGGGACACCGGGGAGCTGTTTTTT
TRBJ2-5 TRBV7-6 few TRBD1 CASSLLHRGQETQYF TGTGCCAGCAGCTTACTCCACAGGGGCCAAGAGACCCAGTACTTC
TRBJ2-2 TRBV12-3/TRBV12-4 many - CASSPILTGELFF TGTGCCAGCAGTCCTATTCTCACCGGGGAGCTGTTTTTT
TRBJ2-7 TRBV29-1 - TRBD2 CSVEGEGAYEQHF TGCAGCGTTGAAGGGGAGGGCGCCTACGAGCAGCACTTC
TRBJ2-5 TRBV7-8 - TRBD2 CASSPWEGRQQETQYF TGTGCCAGCAGCCCCTGGGAGGGGAGGCAACAAGAGACCCAGTACTTC
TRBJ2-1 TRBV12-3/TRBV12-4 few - CASSFRQAYNEQFF TGTGCCAGCAGTTTCAGACAGGCTTACAATGAGCAGTTCTTC
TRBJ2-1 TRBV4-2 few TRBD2 CASSQSILAGKQFF TGTGCCAGCAGCCAAAGTATCCTAGCGGGGAAGCAGTTCTTC
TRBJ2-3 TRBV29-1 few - CSVENQGLLTSTDTQYF TGCAGCGTTGAAAATCAGGGGCTACTTACTAGCACAGATACGCAGTATTTT
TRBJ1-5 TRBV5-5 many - CASSPRDFGNQPQHF TGTGCCAGCAGCCCTAGGGACTTTGGCAATCAGCCCCAGCATTTT
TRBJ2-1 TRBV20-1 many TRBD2 CSARGTSGYTYNEQFF TGCAGTGCTAGGGGCACTAGCGGGTATACCTACAATGAGCAGTTCTTC
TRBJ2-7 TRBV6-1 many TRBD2 CASKKTTSGSSYEQYF TGTGCCAGCAAGAAAACTACTAGCGGTAGCTCCTACGAGCAGTACTTC
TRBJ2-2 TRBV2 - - CASSVLWMITNTGELFF TGTGCCAGCAGTGTTCTGTGGATGATTACGAACACCGGGGAGCTGTTTTTT
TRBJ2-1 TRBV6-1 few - CASSEEGWLTAYNEQFF TGTGCCAGCAGTGAAGAAGGGTGGTTGACCGCCTACAATGAGCAGTTCTTC